This section outlines one TCR beta chain sequence together with its context. It has no known antigen specificity. Base qualities were left out, and no much larger clone turns up one base away. This sample is part of a study of PD-1 blockade in classical Hodgkin lymphoma (TCRdb year 2020). With respect to the entire study: Nivolumab dosing was 3 mg/kg intravenously every 2 weeks, continuing until either disease progression or unacceptable toxicity. The study used CyTOF and TCR beta sequencing to define a peripheral blood immune signature of response to PD-1 blockade in classical Hodgkin lymphoma.

Results the study describes overall, beyond this receptor: Lower diversity was observed in patients in whom nivolumab was started less than 1 year after ASCT, and these patients were excluded from later analyses so that confounding by immune reconstitution would be avoided. Baseline TCR diversity was reported as lower in newly diagnosed patients than in healthy donors, and lower still in relapsed/refractory patients. Trial patients achieving complete response had baseline diversity similar to newly diagnosed patients, whereas partial responders and progressors had significantly lower diversity. The study was limited to a single clinical trial cohort, and causes of repertoire differences, possibly disease activity or prior therapy, remained undefined. CD4+ but not CD8+ TCR diversity rose significantly by C4D1 (p=0.0027 vs p=0.16), most apparent in complete responders (p=0.02).

The sample's time point label is to be understood as: cycle 2 day 1 (C2D1) of nivolumab. Relapse after autologous stem cell transplantation had occurred in all trial patients, and cohorts A, B and C were distinguished by prior brentuximab vedotin exposure. The trial cohort included roughly 60 patients with relapsed/refractory classical Hodgkin lymphoma, and each patient had a best overall response of complete response, partial response or progressive disease. Trial patients were treated with single-agent nivolumab in the multi-cohort phase II CheckMate 205 trial. Best overall response was determined by an independent review committee according to the 2007 International Working Group response criteria. Trial PBMCs were collected immediately before nivolumab initiation (C1D1) and during therapy at cycle 2 day 1 and cycle 4 day 1. Peripheral blood was collected in 8 mL Vacutainer Cell Preparation Tubes, from which PBMCs were isolated by centrifugation and then cryopreserved.

The V and J ends are trimmed by 2 bases and 2 bases, leaving 19 bases between them. The CDR3, cysteine through phenylalanine, is 18 amino acids long. Just CDR3 DNA is preserved here, 54 bases in frame from base 1. CDR1 and CDR2, looked up from the germline V gene (reference sequence), are MNHEY and SMNVEV. The Qiagen DNeasy kit was used to extract genomic DNA both from unsorted PBMCs and from the negatively selected CD4+ and CD8+ fractions. Using primers that anneal to V and J segments, immunoSEQ multiplex PCR amplified the TCR beta CDR3 regions. A synthetic immune receptor repertoire was used to minimize amplification bias, and remaining bias was computationally removed after sequencing. For the original study's pipeline: Custom Python scripts were used to quantify repertoire diversity as the Shannon entropy index. Unsorted, CD4+ and CD8+ repertoires were examined separately, except in combined analyses, for which CD4+ and CD8+ sequences were merged in silico. Clonal expansion was defined as a frequency increase of at least 2-fold after treatment compared with C1D1, and clones undetected at baseline were assigned a pseudocount of 0.5. Singleton clones were defined as clones with 0 or 1 copy at C1D1, and non-singleton clones were defined as clones with 2 or more copies. By matching protein sequences in sorted samples from the same patient, clones expanded in unsorted samples were annotated as CD4+, CD8+ or unknown. Diversity changes from C1D1 to C4D1 were tested in paired samples using Wilcoxon tests. TCRdb provides this immuneACCESS table in a form limited to in-frame rearrangements. Some clones are lacking; in checked studies, under half of them reflect an unresolved V gene, and why the rest are absent is not known. The D gene and trimming were derived from the DNA, and the V and J assignments and clone size from that table. The sample profile shows more than 140,000 clones; approximately 72% of them were found once. The ten largest clones capture roughly 8.4% of the sample.

Here the sequenced sample was peripheral blood mononuclear cells (PBMCs), taken before the second cycle of nivolumab. The receptor comes from a human donor with classical Hodgkin lymphoma. The V and J genes are TRBV27 and TRBJ1-5; a confident D gene designation cannot be given. The DNA is as follows: TGTGCCAGCAGTTTAAGGCCCCCGCGGGGTGTGGGCAATCAGCCCCAGCATTTT. This encodes CASSLRPPRGVGNQPQHF.